The present T cell receptor (beta chain) was sequenced within a study of cytomegalovirus exposure and HLA in healthy donors. The CDR3 spans 15 residues. J lost 7 bases, V lost 7 bases, and 13 bases had no gene match. CDR1 and CDR2 from the germline V gene are LNHDA and SQIVND (reference sequence). PCR amplification relied on 60 Vbeta primers (plus 13 Jbeta primers). Here immunoSEQ multiplex PCR was the method, and the copy in TCRdb shows in-frame clones only, minus some. The table lists tens of thousands of clones, about 71% of them singletons, with roughly 10% in the top ten. This TCR derives from a woman in her fifties or sixties in good health and CMV-seropositive. The specimen was PBMCs. The chain couples TRBV19 to TRBJ1-5; 7 nucleotides agree with TRBD1. The CDR3 spells CASTPVEGARQPQHF. The CDR3 nucleotides read TGTGCCAGTACCCCGGTGGAGGGGGCAAGGCAGCCCCAGCATTTT.